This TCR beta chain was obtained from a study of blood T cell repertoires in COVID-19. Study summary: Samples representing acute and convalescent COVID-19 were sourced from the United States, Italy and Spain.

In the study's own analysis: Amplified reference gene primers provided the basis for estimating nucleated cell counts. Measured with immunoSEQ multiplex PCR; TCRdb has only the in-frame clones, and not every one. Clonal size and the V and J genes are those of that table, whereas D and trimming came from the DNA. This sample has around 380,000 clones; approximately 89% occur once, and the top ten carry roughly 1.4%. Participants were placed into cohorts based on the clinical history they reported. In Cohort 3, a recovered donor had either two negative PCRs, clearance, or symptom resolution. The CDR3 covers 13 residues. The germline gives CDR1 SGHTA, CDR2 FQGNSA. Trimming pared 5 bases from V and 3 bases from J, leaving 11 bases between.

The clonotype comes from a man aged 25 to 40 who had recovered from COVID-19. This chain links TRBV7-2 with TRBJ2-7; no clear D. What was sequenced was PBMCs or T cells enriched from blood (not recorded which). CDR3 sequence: CASSPTSGYEQYF. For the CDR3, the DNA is TGTGCCAGCAGCCCTACCTCGGGCTACGAGCAGTACTTC. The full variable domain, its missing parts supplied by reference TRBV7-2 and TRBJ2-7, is GAGVSQSPSNKVTEKGKDVELRCDPISGHTALYWYRQSLGQGLEFLIYFQGNSAPDKSGLPSDRFSAERTGGSVSTLTIQRTQQEDSAVYLCASSPTSGYEQYFGPGTRLTVT.